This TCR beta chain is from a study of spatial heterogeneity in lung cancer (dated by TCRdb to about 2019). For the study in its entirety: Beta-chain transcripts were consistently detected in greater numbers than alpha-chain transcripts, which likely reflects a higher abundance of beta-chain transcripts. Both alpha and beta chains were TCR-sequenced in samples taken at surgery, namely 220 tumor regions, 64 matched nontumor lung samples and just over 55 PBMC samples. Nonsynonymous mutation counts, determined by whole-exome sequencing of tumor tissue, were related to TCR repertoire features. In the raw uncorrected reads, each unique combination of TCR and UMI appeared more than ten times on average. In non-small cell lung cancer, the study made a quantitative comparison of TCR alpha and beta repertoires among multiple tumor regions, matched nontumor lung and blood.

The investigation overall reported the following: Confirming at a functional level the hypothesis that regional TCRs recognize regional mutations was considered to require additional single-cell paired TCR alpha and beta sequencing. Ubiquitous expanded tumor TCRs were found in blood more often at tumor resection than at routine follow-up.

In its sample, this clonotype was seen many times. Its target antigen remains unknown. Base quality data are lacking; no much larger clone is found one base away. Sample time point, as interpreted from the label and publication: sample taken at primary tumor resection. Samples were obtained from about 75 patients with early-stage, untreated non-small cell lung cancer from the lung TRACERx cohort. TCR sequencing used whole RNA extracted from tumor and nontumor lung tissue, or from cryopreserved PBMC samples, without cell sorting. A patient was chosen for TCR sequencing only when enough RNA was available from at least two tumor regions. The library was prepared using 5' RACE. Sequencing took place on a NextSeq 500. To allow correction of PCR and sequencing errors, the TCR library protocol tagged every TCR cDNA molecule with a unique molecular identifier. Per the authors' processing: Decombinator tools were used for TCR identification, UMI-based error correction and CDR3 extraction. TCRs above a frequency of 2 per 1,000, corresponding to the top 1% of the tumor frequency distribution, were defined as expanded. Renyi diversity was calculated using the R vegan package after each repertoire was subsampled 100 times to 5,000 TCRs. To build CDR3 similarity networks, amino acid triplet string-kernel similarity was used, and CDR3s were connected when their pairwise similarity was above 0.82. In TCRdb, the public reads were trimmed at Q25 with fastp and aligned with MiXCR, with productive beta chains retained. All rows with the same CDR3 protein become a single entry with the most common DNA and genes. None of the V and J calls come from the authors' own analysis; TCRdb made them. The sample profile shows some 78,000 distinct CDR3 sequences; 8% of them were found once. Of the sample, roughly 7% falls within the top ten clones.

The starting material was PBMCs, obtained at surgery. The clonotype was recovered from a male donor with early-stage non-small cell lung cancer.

This receptor has the CDR3 CASSSNQDGEKLFF. The DNA is TGTGCCAGCAGCTCGAACCAGGACGGAGAAAAACTGTTTTTT. This sequence uses TRBV7-8 and TRBJ1-4, with the identity of the D gene unclear. V is clipped by 4 bases and J by 8 bases, and the sequence between their germline boundaries is 14 bases long. CDR1 and CDR2 (SGHVS, FQNEAQ) derive from the germline V gene. The CDR3 sequence holds 14 residues, the cysteine and phenylalanine included. The only DNA kept is the CDR3, 42 bases in frame from the first base.